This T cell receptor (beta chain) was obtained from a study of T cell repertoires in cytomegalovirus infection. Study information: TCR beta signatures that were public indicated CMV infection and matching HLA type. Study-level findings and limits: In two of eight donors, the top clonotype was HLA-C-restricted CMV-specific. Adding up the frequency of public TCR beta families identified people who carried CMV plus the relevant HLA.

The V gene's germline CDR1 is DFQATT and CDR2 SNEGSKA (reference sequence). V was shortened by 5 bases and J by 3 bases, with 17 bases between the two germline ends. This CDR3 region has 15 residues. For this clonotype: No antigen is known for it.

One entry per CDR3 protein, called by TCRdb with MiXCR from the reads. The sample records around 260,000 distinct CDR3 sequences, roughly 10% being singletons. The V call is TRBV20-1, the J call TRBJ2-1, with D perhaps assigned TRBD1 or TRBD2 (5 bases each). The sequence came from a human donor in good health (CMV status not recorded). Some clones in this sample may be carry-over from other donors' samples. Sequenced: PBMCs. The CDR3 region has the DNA TGCAGTGCTCGGGACCCCACAAGGGTCTACAATGAGCAGTTCTTC. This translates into CSARDPTRVYNEQFF.